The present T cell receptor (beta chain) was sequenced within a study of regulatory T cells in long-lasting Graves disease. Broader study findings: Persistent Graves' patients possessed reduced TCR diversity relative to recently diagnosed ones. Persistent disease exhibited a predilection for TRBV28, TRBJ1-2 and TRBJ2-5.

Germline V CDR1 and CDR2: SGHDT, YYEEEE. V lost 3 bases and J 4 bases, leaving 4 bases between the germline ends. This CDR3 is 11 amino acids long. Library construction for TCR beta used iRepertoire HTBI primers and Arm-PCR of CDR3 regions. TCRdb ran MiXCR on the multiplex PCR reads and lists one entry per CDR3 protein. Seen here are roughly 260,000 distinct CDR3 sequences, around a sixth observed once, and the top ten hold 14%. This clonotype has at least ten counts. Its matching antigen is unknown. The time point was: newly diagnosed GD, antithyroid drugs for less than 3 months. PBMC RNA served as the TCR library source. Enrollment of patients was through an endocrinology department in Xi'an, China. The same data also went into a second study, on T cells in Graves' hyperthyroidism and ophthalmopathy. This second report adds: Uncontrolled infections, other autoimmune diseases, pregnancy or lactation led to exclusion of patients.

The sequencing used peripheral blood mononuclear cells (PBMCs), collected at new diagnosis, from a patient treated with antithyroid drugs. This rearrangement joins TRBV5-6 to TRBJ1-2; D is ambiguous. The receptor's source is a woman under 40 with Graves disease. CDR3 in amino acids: CASSSSYGYTF. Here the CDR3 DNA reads TGTGCCAGCAGCTCGAGCTATGGCTACACCTTC.